One TCR beta chain is described in this entry. Methods used by the authors: How many nucleated cells were present was estimated from reference gene primer amplification. Profiling relied on immunoSEQ multiplex PCR, and the TCRdb table lists in-frame clones only, not all of them. From that table come the V and J calls and clone size; the DNA was used to work out D and trimming. The sample contains roughly 100,000 clones, 75% to 85% of which appear only once. This record comes from a study of blood T cell repertoires in COVID-19. Study as a whole: Samples of COVID-19 (acute and convalescent) were obtained from the United States, Italy and Spain. Sample material is recorded as cDNA or gDNA derived from T cells, B-cell-depleted T cells, or PBMCs.

The V gene's germline CDR1 is SGHDN and CDR2 FVKESK. CDR3 length: 12 amino acids. Trimming left V 4 bases short and J 14 bases short, with 16 bases between. The sequence was obtained from a woman of 80 years or more with active or convalescent COVID-19. The chain carries TRBV14 and TRBJ2-3; tentatively, D is TRBD1 (7 bases). Source material: peripheral blood. CDR3 bases: TGTGCCAGCAGCCCCCAGGGGGGAAGACGGTATTTT. Protein product: CASSPQGGRRYF.